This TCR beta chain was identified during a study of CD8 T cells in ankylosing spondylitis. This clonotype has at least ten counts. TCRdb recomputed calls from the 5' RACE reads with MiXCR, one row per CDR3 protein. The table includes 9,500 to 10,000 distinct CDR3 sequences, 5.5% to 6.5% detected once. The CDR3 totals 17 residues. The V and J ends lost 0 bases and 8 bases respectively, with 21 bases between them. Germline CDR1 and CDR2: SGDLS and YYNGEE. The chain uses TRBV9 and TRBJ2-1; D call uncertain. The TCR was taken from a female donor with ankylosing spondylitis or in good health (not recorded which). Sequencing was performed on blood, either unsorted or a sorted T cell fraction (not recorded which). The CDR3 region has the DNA TGTGCCAGCAGCGTAGAGATTGCCGCTTCGCATGCGGATGAGCAGTTCTTC. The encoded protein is CASSVEIAASHADEQFF.